Listed below are T cell receptor beta chains from one sample, sequenced in a study of OX40 agonist ivuxolimab in advanced cancers. Some clones are missing from TCRdb's copy, which holds only in-frame ones; the method was immunoSEQ multiplex PCR. This table holds tens of thousands of clones, 80% to 95% found once. The sample here was CD4+ or CD8+ T cells sorted from blood, taken in a trial of the OX40 agonist ivuxolimab. The receptors here all came from an adult with an advanced solid tumor such as melanoma, head and neck, liver or kidney cancer. Both conserved end residues are part of each CDR3. The order of the fields is CDR3 protein, CDR3 DNA, D gene, V gene, J gene, clone size. The D gene is left open where the match is weak. Not all rows give a size; the values are once, few, many and, for expanded clones, a class.

CDR3: CASAPGTGWNEQFF; DNA: TGCGCCAGTGCCCCCGGGACAGGGTGGAATGAGCAGTTCTTC; D: TRBD1; V: TRBV5-1; J: TRBJ2-1; size: few
CDR3: CASSLGTSLSTDTQYF; DNA: TGCGCCAGCAGTCTCGGGACTAGCCTAAGCACAGATACGCAGTATTTT; D: TRBD2; V: TRBV10-1; J: TRBJ2-3; size: -
CDR3: CASSRGALAGLETQYF; DNA: TGTGCCAGCAGCCGAGGGGCCCTAGCAGGGTTGGAGACCCAGTACTTC; D: -; V: TRBV7-2; J: TRBJ2-5; size: -
CDR3: CASQPARSHMNTEAFF; DNA: TGCGCCAGCCAACCAGCCCGTTCCCACATGAACACTGAAGCTTTCTTT; D: -; V: TRBV5-1; J: TRBJ1-1; size: -
CDR3: CASSLFGPGSGTEAFF; DNA: TGTGCCAGCAGTCTGTTCGGACCCGGGAGTGGCACTGAAGCTTTCTTT; D: -; V: TRBV27; J: TRBJ1-1; size: -
CDR3: CASSTRRTSGGLSTDTQYF; DNA: TGTGCCAGCAGCACACGCCGGACTAGCGGGGGGCTGTCCACAGATACGCAGTATTTT; D: TRBD2; V: TRBV14; J: TRBJ2-3; size: -
CDR3: CASSPTSLLAGSEQFF; DNA: TGTGCCAGCAGCCCTACGTCCTTACTAGCGGGGTCGGAGCAGTTCTTC; D: TRBD2; V: TRBV7-9; J: TRBJ2-1; size: -
CDR3: CASSSGGRGTEAFF; DNA: TGTGCCAGCAGCTCCGGAGGTAGGGGCACTGAAGCTTTCTTT; D: -; V: TRBV7-9; J: TRBJ1-1; size: -
CDR3: CASSPVTGDYGYTF; DNA: TGTGCCAGCAGCCCCGTCACAGGGGACTATGGCTACACCTTC; D: TRBD1; V: TRBV7-2; J: TRBJ1-2; size: -
CDR3: CASSDRLAASGANVLTF; DNA: TGTGCCAGCAGTGATCGATTGGCAGCCTCTGGGGCCAACGTCCTGACTTTC; D: -; V: TRBV6-1; J: TRBJ2-6; size: -
CDR3: CASRKAGGSSYEQYF; DNA: TGTGCCAGCAGGAAAGCGGGGGGAAGCTCCTACGAGCAGTACTTC; D: TRBD2; V: TRBV6-5; J: TRBJ2-7; size: -
CDR3: CASSTRRGGSYNEQFF; DNA: TGTGCCAGCAGCACCAGGCGGGGGGGCTCCTACAATGAGCAGTTCTTC; D: TRBD2; V: TRBV11-1; J: TRBJ2-1; size: -
CDR3: CASSLGIGQPQHF; DNA: TGTGCCAGCAGCTTGGGTATCGGTCAGCCCCAGCATTTT; D: -; V: TRBV5-6; J: TRBJ1-5; size: -
CDR3: CASSIEGGTEAFF; DNA: TGTGCCAGTAGTATAGAAGGGGGTACTGAAGCTTTCTTT; D: -; V: TRBV19; J: TRBJ1-1; size: -
CDR3: CAITTSPDEKLFF; DNA: TGTGCCATCACCACCTCCCCCGATGAAAAACTGTTTTTT; D: -; V: TRBV10-3; J: TRBJ1-4; size: once
CDR3: CASSMGVVNEKLFF; DNA: TGTGCCAGTAGTATGGGAGTTGTTAATGAAAAACTGTTTTTT; D: -; V: TRBV19; J: TRBJ1-4; size: -
CDR3: CASSSALWVTSSGANVLTF; DNA: TGTGCCAGCAGCTCCGCTTTGTGGGTCACCAGCTCTGGGGCCAACGTCCTGACTTTC; D: -; V: TRBV7-8; J: TRBJ2-6; size: -
CDR3: CASSPRRPWTGELFF; DNA: TGTGCCAGCAGTCCGCGGAGGCCCTGGACCGGGGAGCTGTTTTTT; D: -; V: TRBV6-5; J: TRBJ2-2; size: -
CDR3: CSVGNRGGAYGYTF; DNA: TGCAGCGTCGGGAACAGGGGCGGCGCTTATGGCTACACCTTC; D: TRBD1; V: TRBV29-1; J: TRBJ1-2; size: -
CDR3: CASSLESLPGELFF; DNA: TGTGCCAGCAGCTTAGAGTCGCTCCCCGGGGAGCTGTTTTTT; D: -; V: TRBV11-2; J: TRBJ2-2; size: -